Listed below are T cell receptor beta chains from one sample, sequenced in a study of metastatic and nonmetastatic thyroid tumors. TCRdb re-analyzed the PCR reads using MiXCR. The table lists about 32,000 clones, around 7.4% of them singletons. Sequencing used blood. These receptors came from a female donor with papillary thyroid cancer or a benign thyroid nodule (not recorded which). Some clones in this sample may be carry-over from other donors' samples. The CDR3 runs from the conserved cysteine through the conserved F or W. The D gene is left open where the match is weak. Where a row states a size, it is once, few, many or the class of an expanded clone; other rows omit it.

j_call v_call clone_size d_call cdr3_aa cdr3_nt
TRBJ2-7 TRBV6-1 few . CASTKTGGGDEQYF TGTGCCAGCACTAAGACAGGAGGTGGGGACGAGCAGTACTTC
TRBJ2-3 TRBV13 many TRBD2 CASSPLTRFGLASTDTQYF TGTGCCAGCAGCCCGCTCACCCGGTTCGGACTAGCGAGCACAGATACGCAGTATTTT
TRBJ1-2 TRBV28 . . CASTTEANYGYTF TGTGCCAGCACGACAGAAGCTAACTATGGCTACACCTTC
TRBJ1-1 TRBV7-6 few TRBD1 CASSPGQASTEAFF TGTGCCAGCAGCCCCGGACAGGCCTCCACTGAAGCTTTCTTT
TRBJ2-5 TRBV3-1 many . CASSHGPQGRETQYF TGTGCCAGCAGCCACGGACCACAGGGCCGAGAGACCCAGTACTTC
TRBJ2-2 TRBV20-1 many . CSASGNTGELFF TGCAGTGCTAGCGGGAACACCGGGGAGCTGTTTTTT
TRBJ2-7 TRBV3-1 many TRBD2 CASSQESLAGAYEQYF TGTGCCAGCAGCCAAGAATCACTAGCGGGAGCTTACGAGCAGTACTTC
TRBJ2-1 TRBV6-1 many . CASTGRAEQFF TGTGCCAGCACCGGTAGGGCTGAGCAGTTCTTC
TRBJ2-3 TRBV6-6 many . CASSYRATGADTQYF TGTGCCAGCAGTTATCGGGCGACAGGTGCAGATACGCAGTATTTT
TRBJ1-2 TRBV29-1 many . CSVEGNSHGYTF TGCAGCGTTGAGGGAAATAGCCATGGCTACACCTTC
TRBJ1-4 TRBV12-3/TRBV12-4 many . CASRLGTSNEKLFF TGTGCCAGCAGATTAGGGACAAGTAATGAAAAACTGTTTTTT
TRBJ2-1 TRBV28 many . CASSLGRYGFSYNEQFF TGTGCCAGCAGTTTGGGCCGATACGGCTTCTCCTACAATGAGCAGTTCTTC
TRBJ2-1 TRBV19 many . CASSQGYSSYNEQFF TGTGCCAGTAGTCAGGGGTATAGCTCCTACAATGAGCAGTTCTTC
TRBJ2-3 TRBV11-1 . . CASSLGPRAGWPGDTQYF TGTGCCAGCAGCTTAGGGCCTCGAGCTGGGTGGCCTGGAGATACGCAGTATTTT
TRBJ1-1 TRBV18 many . CASSPRIERNTEAFF TGTGCCAGCTCACCACGGATAGAGAGGAACACTGAAGCTTTCTTT
TRBJ2-3 TRBV24-1 many . CATSDPWEASTDTQYF TGTGCCACCAGTGATCCCTGGGAGGCGAGCACAGATACGCAGTATTTT
TRBJ1-2 TRBV27 many TRBD1 CASSSGGFYGYTF TGTGCCAGCTCCTCAGGGGGCTTCTATGGCTACACCTTC
TRBJ2-7 TRBV27 many . CASSLRAWEPAPYEQYF TGTGCCAGTAGTTTAAGAGCTTGGGAGCCCGCCCCCTACGAGCAGTACTTC
TRBJ2-7 TRBV4-3 many . CASSPPGSYEQYF TGCGCCAGCAGCCCGCCCGGGAGCTACGAGCAGTACTTC
TRBJ2-3 TRBV29-1 many TRBD2 CSALAGDTDTQYF TGCAGCGCACTAGCGGGGGATACAGATACGCAGTATTTT
TRBJ2-5 TRBV11-1 many TRBD1 CASSDRVLETQYF TGTGCCAGCAGCGACAGGGTTTTGGAGACCCAGTACTTC
TRBJ2-5 TRBV6-2/TRBV6-3 many TRBD1 CASTTPGRGLQTQYF TGTGCCAGCACCACCCCGGGTAGGGGGCTTCAGACCCAGTACTTC
TRBJ1-5 TRBV25-1 many . CASSEGGTANQPQHF TGTGCCAGCAGTGAAGGGGGGACCGCAAATCAGCCCCAGCATTTT
TRBJ1-5 TRBV6-2/TRBV6-3 many . CASTPSGRLISQPQHF TGTGCCAGCACCCCCTCAGGGAGACTTATCAGTCAGCCCCAGCATTTT
TRBJ1-2 TRBV6-2/TRBV6-3 many . CASSRSGPGAGYTF TGTGCCAGCAGTCGATCGGGGCCCGGGGCAGGCTACACCTTC
TRBJ1-6 TRBV6-4 many . CASSDPGTASSYNSPLHF TGTGCCAGCAGTGACCCAGGGACGGCAAGCTCCTATAATTCACCCCTCCACTTT
TRBJ1-5 TRBV6-6 many . CASSYGSAGGADQPQHF TGTGCCAGCAGTTACGGGTCAGCGGGTGGGGCTGATCAGCCCCAGCATTTT
TRBJ2-2 TRBV20-1 many . CSARDSGQNTGELFF TGCAGTGCTAGAGATTCGGGACAGAACACCGGGGAGCTGTTTTTT
TRBJ2-1 TRBV5-1 many TRBD2 CASSSSGGASYNEQFF TGCGCCAGCAGCTCTAGCGGGGGGGCCTCCTACAATGAGCAGTTCTTC
TRBJ1-1 TRBV20-1 many . CSARDVGGQINTEAFF TGCAGTGCTAGAGATGTAGGTGGACAGATAAACACTGAAGCTTTCTTT
TRBJ2-1 TRBV28 many TRBD2 CASKVLAGGHGEQFF TGTGCCAGCAAAGTCCTAGCGGGAGGGCATGGTGAGCAGTTCTTC
TRBJ2-7 TRBV6-2/TRBV6-3 many . CASSYDRPLTYEQYF TGTGCCAGCAGTTACGACAGGCCTTTAACCTACGAGCAGTACTTC
TRBJ2-3 TRBV6-4 many TRBD1 CASSDGTGADTQYF TGTGCCAGCAGTGACGGGACAGGGGCAGATACGCAGTATTTT
TRBJ2-3 TRBV4-1 many . CASSQVPGSADTQYF TGCGCCAGCAGCCAAGTCCCGGGTTCTGCAGATACGCAGTATTTT
TRBJ1-1 TRBV5-1 many TRBD1 CASSPRTGSIYTEAFF TGCGCCAGCAGCCCTAGGACAGGTTCCATTTACACTGAAGCTTTCTTT
TRBJ1-2 TRBV29-1 many TRBD1 CSVVKGGQGRNYGYTF TGCAGCGTCGTGAAAGGTGGACAGGGGAGAAACTATGGCTACACCTTC
TRBJ1-2 TRBV19 many . CASSIVPKTEGSNYGYTF TGTGCCAGTAGTATAGTTCCCAAGACAGAGGGGTCGAACTATGGCTACACCTTC
TRBJ1-1 TRBV12-5 many TRBD1 CASGLGQGVAFF TGTGCTAGTGGTTTGGGACAGGGTGTAGCTTTCTTT
TRBJ2-1 TRBV5-1 many TRBD2 CASSPGLAEQYNEQFF TGCGCCAGCAGTCCTGGACTAGCGGAACAGTACAATGAGCAGTTCTTC
TRBJ1-6 TRBV19 . . CASSVSGVNSPLHF TGTGCCAGTAGTGTCTCAGGGGTCAATTCACCCCTCCACTTT
TRBJ2-2 TRBV2 many . CASKTEGNTGELFF TGTGCCAGCAAGACGGAGGGGAACACCGGGGAGCTGTTTTTT
TRBJ2-5 TRBV18 many TRBD1 CASSPGTGPGETQYF TGTGCCAGCTCACCTGGGACAGGGCCGGGGGAGACCCAGTACTTC
TRBJ2-1 TRBV19 many . CASSVYSGSYNEQFF TGTGCCAGTAGTGTTTATAGCGGCTCCTACAATGAGCAGTTCTTC
TRBJ2-3 TRBV28 many TRBD2 CASSSPSGTSGSRSDTQYF TGTGCCAGCAGCTCACCCTCCGGGACTAGCGGGAGTCGTTCAGATACGCAGTATTTT
TRBJ1-6 TRBV6-5 many . CASSYRERSPLHF TGTGCCAGCAGTTACAGGGAAAGGTCACCCCTCCACTTT
TRBJ1-1 TRBV3-1 many . CASSSVSTEAFF TGTGCCAGCAGCTCCGTATCCACTGAAGCTTTCTTT
TRBJ2-3 TRBV2 many . CASSVQTSTDTQYF TGTGCCAGCAGTGTACAGACTAGCACAGATACGCAGTATTTT
TRBJ2-3 TRBV7-2 many . CASSLRLADTQYF TGTGCCAGCAGCTTAAGGCTCGCAGATACGCAGTATTTT
TRBJ1-2 TRBV3-1 many TRBD1 CASSQDGVRQGPYGYTF TGTGCCAGCAGCCAAGATGGGGTCCGACAGGGTCCGTATGGCTACACCTTC
TRBJ2-7 TRBV5-1 . . CASSPNPTYEQYF TGCGCCAGCAGCCCCAACCCGACCTACGAGCAGTACTTC
TRBJ2-7 TRBV20-1 many TRBD2 CSARASGGYEQYF TGCAGTGCTAGGGCTAGCGGGGGCTACGAGCAGTACTTC
TRBJ2-1 TRBV5-1 many TRBD2 CASSRTSGRTVFREQFF TGCGCCAGCAGTCGGACTAGCGGGAGGACCGTATTTAGGGAGCAGTTCTTC